The T cell receptor (beta chain) under discussion was sequenced for a study of blood T cell repertoires in COVID-19. Study at large: Researchers got acute and convalescent COVID-19 samples from the United States, Italy and Spain. PBMCs, B-cell-depleted T cells, or T cells provided the cDNA or gDNA that made up the material.

Libraries were prepared by immunoSEQ multiplex PCR; TCRdb keeps only in-frame clonotypes and omits some of them. In the table there are under 200,000 clones, roughly 80% of which are singletons. Source material: peripheral blood. The TCR comes from a man between 65 and 85 years old with acute or convalescent COVID-19.

The CDR3 loop is CAITGTVNTEAFF. The CDR3, as DNA: TGTGCCATCACAGGGACAGTGAACACTGAAGCTTTCTTT. This chain joins TRBV10-3 and TRBJ1-1, with TRBD1 matching 7 bases. The CDR3 contains 13 residues. The V and J ends lost 7 bases and 0 bases, in that order; junction bases with no gene match: 2. Per germline, CDR1 ENHRY and CDR2 SYGVKD.